This TCR beta chain was observed in a study of shared clonotypes between healthy human individuals. Study-wide context: Every donor yielded three CD4 naive, three CD4 memory, two CD8 naive and one CD8 memory plate.

Clones were read by immunoSEQ multiplex PCR, and TCRdb kept only the in-frame ones, dropping some. The sample has millions of clones; approximately 95% are singletons. Study-level findings and limits: Depth was large, yet rarefaction showed that sorted-subset sequencing was incomplete.

A note on this clone: The antigen is unknown.

The CDR3 contains 14 residues. Between the trimmed V and J ends, which lost 8 bases and 5 bases, there was a span of 19 bases. CDR1 and CDR2 from the germline V gene are SGDLS and YYNGEE. This rearrangement joins TRBV9 to TRBJ2-5; possible D gene TRBD2, 5 bases. Sequencing used naive CD4+ T cells sorted from blood. Indicated subset: CD45RA+ positively selected. This TCR was recovered from a man between 18 and 35 years old in good health. The CDR3 reads CARSEGGPPETQYF. The CDR3 DNA follows: TGTGCCAGAAGTGAAGGAGGACCGCCGGAGACCCAGTACTTC.